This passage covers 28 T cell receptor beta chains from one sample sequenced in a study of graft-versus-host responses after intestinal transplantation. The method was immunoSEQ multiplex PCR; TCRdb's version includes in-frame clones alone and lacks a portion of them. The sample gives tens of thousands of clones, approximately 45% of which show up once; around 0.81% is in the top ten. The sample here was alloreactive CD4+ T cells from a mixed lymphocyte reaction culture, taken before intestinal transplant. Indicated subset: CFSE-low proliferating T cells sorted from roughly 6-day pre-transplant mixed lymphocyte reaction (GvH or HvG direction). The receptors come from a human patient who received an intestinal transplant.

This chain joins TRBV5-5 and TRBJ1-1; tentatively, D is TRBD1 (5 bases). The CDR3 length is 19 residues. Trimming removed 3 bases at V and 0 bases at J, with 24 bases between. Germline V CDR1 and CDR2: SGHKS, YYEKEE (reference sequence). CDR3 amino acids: CASSSPFLSATDMNTEAFF. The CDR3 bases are TGTGCCAGCAGCTCCCCTTTCCTTTCGGCGACAGACATGAACACTGAAGCTTTCTTT.

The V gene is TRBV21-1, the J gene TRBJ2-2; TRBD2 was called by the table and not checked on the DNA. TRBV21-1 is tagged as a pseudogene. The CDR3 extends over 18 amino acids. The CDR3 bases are TGTGCCAGCAGCAAAAGGAGGGAGGGGTTAGAGAACACCGGGGAGCTGTTTTTT. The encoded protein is CASSKRREGLENTGELFF.

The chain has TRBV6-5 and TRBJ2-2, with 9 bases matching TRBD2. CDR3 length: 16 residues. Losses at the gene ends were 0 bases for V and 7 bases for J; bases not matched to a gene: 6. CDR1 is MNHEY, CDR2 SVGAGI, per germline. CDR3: CASSYSRRGGNGELFF. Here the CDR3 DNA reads TGTGCCAGCAGTTACTCGAGGCGGGGGGGCAACGGGGAGCTGTTTTTT.

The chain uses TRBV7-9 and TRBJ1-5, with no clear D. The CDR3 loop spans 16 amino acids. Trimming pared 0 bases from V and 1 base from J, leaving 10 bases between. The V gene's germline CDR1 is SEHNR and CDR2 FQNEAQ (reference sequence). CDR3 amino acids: CASSLAGSGSNQPQHF. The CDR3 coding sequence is TGTGCCAGCAGCTTAGCAGGGAGTGGGAGCAATCAGCCCCAGCATTTT.

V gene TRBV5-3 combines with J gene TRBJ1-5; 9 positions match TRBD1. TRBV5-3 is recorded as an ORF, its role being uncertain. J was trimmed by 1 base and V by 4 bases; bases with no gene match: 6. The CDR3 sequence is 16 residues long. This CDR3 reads CARSLGGQGSNQPQHF. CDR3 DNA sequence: TGTGCCAGAAGCCTAGGAGGACAGGGGAGCAATCAGCCCCAGCATTTT.

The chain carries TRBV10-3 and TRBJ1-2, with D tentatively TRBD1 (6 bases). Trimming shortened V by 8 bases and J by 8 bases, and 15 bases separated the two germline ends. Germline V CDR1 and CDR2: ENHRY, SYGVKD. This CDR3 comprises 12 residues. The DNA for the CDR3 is TGTGCCATCGGATCAGGGGCGGGCGGCTACACCTTC. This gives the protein CAIGSGAGGYTF.

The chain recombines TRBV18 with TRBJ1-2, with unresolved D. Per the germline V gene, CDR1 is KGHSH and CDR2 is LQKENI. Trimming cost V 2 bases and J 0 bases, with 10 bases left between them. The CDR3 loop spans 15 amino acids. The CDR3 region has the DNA TGTGCCAGCTCACCATCATCACTTCCTAACTATGGCTACACCTTC. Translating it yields CASSPSSLPNYGYTF.

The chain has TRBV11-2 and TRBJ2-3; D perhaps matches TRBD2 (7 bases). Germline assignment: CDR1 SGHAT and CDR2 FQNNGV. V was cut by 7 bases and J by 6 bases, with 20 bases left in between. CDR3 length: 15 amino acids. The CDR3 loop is CASTLGGGPRDTQYF. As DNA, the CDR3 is TGTGCCAGCACCCTGGGGGGGGGCCCCCGGGATACGCAGTATTTT.

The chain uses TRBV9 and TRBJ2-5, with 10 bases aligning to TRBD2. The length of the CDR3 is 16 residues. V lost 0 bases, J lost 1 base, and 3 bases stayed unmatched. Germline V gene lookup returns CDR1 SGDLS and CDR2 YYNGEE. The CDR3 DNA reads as TGTGCCAGCAGCGTAGGACTAGCGGGCCCCCAAGAGACCCAGTACTTC. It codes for CASSVGLAGPQETQYF.

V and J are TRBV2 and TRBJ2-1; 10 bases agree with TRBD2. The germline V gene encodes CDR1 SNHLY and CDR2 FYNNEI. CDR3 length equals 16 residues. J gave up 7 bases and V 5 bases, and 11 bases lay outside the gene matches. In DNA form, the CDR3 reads TGTGCCAGCAGTCCTGAGCGGGGGGGGTGGTGGAATGAGCAGTTCTTC. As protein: CASSPERGGWWNEQFF.

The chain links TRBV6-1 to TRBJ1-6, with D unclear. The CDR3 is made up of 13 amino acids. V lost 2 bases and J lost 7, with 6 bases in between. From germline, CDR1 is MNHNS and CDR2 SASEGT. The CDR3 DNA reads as TGTGCCAGCAGTGAATTGAGAAATTCACCCCTCCACTTT. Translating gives CASSELRNSPLHF.

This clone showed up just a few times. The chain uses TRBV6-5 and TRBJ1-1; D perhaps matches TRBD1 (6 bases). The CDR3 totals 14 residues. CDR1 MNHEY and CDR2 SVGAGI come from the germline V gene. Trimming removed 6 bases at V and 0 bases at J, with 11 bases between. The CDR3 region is CASRRQVLNTEAFF. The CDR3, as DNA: TGTGCCAGCAGACGACAGGTATTGAACACTGAAGCTTTCTTT.

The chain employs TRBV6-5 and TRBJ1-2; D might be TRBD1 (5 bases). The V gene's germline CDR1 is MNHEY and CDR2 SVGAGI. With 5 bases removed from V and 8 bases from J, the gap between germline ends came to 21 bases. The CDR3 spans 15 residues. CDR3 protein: CASSQDNALVKGYTF. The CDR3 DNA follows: TGTGCCAGCAGTCAGGACAACGCCCTCGTTAAGGGCTACACCTTC.

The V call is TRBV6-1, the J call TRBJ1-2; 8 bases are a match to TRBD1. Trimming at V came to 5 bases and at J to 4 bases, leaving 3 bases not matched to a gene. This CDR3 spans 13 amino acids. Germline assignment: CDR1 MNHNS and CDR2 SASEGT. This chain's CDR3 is CASSSDRGYGYTF. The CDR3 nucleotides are TGTGCCAGCAGTTCCGACAGGGGCTATGGCTACACCTTC.

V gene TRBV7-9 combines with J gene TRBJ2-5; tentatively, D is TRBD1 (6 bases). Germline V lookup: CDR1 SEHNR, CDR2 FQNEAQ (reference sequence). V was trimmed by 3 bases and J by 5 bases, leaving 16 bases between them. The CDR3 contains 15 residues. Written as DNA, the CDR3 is TGTGCCAGCAGCTTGGCCGGGACAACCGGGGAGACCCAGTACTTC. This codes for CASSLAGTTGETQYF. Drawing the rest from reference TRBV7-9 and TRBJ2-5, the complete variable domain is DTGVSQNPRHKITKRGQNVTFRCDPISEHNRLYWYRQTLGQGPEFLTYFQNEAQLEKSRLLSDRFSAERPKGSFSTLEIQRTEQGDSAMYLCASSLAGTTGETQYFGPGTRLLVL.

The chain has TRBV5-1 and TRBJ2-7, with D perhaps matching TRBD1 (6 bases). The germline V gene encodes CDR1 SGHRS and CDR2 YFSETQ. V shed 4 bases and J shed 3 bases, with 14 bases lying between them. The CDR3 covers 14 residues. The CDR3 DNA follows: TGCGCCAGCAGCGCCACAGGGAGCGGCTACGAGCAGTACTTC. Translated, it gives CASSATGSGYEQYF.

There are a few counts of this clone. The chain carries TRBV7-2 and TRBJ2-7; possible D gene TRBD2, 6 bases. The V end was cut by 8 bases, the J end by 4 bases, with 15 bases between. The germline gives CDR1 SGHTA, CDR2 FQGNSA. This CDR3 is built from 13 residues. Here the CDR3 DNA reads TGTGCCAGCTCAGTCCGCGGGAAGTACGAGCAGTACTTC. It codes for CASSVRGKYEQYF.

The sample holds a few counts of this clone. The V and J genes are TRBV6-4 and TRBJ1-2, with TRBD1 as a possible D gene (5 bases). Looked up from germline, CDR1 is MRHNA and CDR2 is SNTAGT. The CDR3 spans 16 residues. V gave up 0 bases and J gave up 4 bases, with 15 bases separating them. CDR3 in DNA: TGTGCCAGCAGTGACTCGCCGGGGGGGTTGGGCTATGGCTACACCTTC. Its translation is CASSDSPGGLGYGYTF.

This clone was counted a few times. This CDR3 is CASSPLELAGESGTQYF. The CDR3 DNA is TGTGCCAGCTCACCTCTAGAACTAGCGGGGGAATCCGGTACGCAGTATTTT. This chain links TRBV18 with TRBJ2-3, with 11 nucleotides matching TRBD2. V was clipped by 3 bases and J by 8 bases; unmatched bases: 13. Germline CDR1 is KGHSH and CDR2 is LQKENI. The CDR3 covers 17 residues.

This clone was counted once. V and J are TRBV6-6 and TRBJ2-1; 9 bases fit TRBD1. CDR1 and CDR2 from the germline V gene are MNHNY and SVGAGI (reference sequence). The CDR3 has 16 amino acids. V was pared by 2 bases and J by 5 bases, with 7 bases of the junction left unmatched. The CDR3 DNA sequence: TGTGCCAGCAGTTACCCCTTCGGGACAGGGCACAATGAGCAGTTCTTC. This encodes CASSYPFGTGHNEQFF.

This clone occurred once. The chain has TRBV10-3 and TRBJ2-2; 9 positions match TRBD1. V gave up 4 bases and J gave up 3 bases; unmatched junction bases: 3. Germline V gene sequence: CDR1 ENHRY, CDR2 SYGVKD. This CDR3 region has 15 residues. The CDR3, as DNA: TGTGCCATCAGTGTCGGGACAGGGCACACCGGGGAGCTGTTTTTT. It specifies CAISVGTGHTGELFF.

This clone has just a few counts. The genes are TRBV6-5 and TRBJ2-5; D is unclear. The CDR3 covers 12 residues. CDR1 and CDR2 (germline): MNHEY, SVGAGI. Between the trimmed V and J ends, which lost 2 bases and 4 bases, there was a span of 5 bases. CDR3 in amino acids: CASSYPGETQYF. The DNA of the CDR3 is TGTGCCAGCAGTTACCCCGGAGAGACCCAGTACTTC.

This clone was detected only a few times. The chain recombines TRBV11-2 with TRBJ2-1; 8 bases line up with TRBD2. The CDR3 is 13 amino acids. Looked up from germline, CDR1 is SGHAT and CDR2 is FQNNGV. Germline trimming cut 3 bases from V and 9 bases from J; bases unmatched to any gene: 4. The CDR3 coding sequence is TGTGCCAGCAGCTTCGGGGGGGTGGGTGAGCAGTTCTTC. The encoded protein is CASSFGGVGEQFF.

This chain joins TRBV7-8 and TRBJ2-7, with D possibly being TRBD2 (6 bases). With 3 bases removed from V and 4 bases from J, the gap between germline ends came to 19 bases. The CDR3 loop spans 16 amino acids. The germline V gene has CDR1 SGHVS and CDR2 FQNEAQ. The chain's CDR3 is CASSFWGTGLLYEQYF. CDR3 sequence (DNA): TGTGCCAGCAGCTTCTGGGGGACGGGACTCCTATACGAGCAGTACTTC.

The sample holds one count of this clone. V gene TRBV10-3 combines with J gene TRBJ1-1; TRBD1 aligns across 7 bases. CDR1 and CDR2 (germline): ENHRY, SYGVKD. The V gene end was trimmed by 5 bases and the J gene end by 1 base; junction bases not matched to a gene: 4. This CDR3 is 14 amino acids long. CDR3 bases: TGTGCCATCAGTACAAACAGGGGGAACACTGAAGCTTTCTTT. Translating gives CAISTNRGNTEAFF.

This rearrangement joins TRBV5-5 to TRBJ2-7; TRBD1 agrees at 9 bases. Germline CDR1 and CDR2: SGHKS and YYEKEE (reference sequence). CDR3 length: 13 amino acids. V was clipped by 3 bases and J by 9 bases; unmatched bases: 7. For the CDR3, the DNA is TGTGCCAGCAGCTGGGGGACAGGGAGTTGGCAGTACTTC. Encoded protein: CASSWGTGSWQYF.

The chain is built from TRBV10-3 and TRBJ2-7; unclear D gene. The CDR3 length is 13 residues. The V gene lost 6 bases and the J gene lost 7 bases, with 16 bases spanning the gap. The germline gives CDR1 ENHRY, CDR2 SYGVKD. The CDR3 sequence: CAIRTLETGEQYF. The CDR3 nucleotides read TGTGCCATCAGAACTTTAGAGACTGGGGAGCAGTACTTC.

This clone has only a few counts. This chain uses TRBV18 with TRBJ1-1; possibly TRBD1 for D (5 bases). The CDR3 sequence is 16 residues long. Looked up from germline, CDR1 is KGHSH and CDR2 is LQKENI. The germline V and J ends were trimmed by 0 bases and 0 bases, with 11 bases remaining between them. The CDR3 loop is CASSPPGGVMNTEAFF. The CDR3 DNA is TGTGCCAGCTCACCACCCGGGGGGGTAATGAACACTGAAGCTTTCTTT.